This entry lists 27 T cell receptor beta chains sequenced from one sample in a study of blood T cell repertoires in COVID-19. The protocol was immunoSEQ multiplex PCR, while the TCRdb copy is restricted to in-frame clones and leaves out a portion. The sample gives tens of thousands of clones, about 88% of which show up once; under 45% is in the top ten. Material for sequencing was peripheral blood. The source of these receptors is a woman aged 55 to 70 with COVID-19, enrolled during active disease.

The chain links TRBV20-1 to TRBJ2-7; possibly TRBD2 for D (6 bases). The germline V gene has CDR1 DFQATT and CDR2 SNEGSKA (reference sequence). This CDR3 contains 11 residues. In nucleotides, the CDR3 is TGCTCCATGGATTCAGCGGGCGAGCAGTACTTC. It yields the protein CSMDSAGEQYF.

The rearrangement links TRBV14 to TRBJ1-6; TRBD1 agrees at 7 bases. V lost 3 bases and J lost 4; bases outside the gene matches: 3. The CDR3 loop spans 15 amino acids. Looked up from germline, CDR1 is SGHDN and CDR2 is FVKESK. CDR3 protein: CASSQGQRYNSPLHF. The CDR3 DNA is TGTGCCAGCAGCCAGGGACAGAGGTATAATTCACCCCTCCACTTT. Variable domain in full (rest from reference TRBV14 and TRBJ1-6): EAGVTQFPSHSVIEKGQTVTLRCDPISGHDNLYWYRRVMGKEIKFLLHFVKESKQDESGMPNNRFLAERTGGTYSTLKVQPAELEDSGVYFCASSQGQRYNSPLHFGNGTRLTVT.

The gene calls are TRBV11-3 and TRBJ1-1, with TRBD1 matching over 9 bases. Germline CDR1 SGHNT, CDR2 YENEEA. Losses at the gene ends were 4 bases for V and 4 bases for J; bases not matched to a gene: 7. This CDR3 has 15 residues. The CDR3 nucleotides read TGTGCCAGCAGCTCAGCCGGACAGGGGCCCACTGAAGCTTTCTTT. This translates into CASSSAGQGPTEAFF.

This chain connects TRBV4-2 to TRBJ1-1, with 10 bases fitting TRBD1. Germline lookup yields CDR1 LGHNA and CDR2 YNFKEQ. The CDR3 covers 15 residues. V shed 3 bases, J shed 4 bases, and the junction held 5 bases outside the gene matches. CDR3 nucleotides: TGTGCCAGCAGCCAGATCCGACAGGGGGCCACTGAAGCTTTCTTT. This encodes CASSQIRQGATEAFF.

V gene TRBV27 combines with J gene TRBJ2-1; TRBD2 matches at 10 bases. Losses at the gene ends were 0 bases for V and 0 bases for J; bases not matched to a gene: 2. Germline V gene lookup returns CDR1 MNHEY and CDR2 SMNVEV (reference sequence). The CDR3 totals 17 residues. The CDR3 protein is CASSLSASGSSYNEQFF. CDR3 nucleotide sequence: TGTGCCAGCAGTTTATCGGCTAGCGGGAGCTCCTACAATGAGCAGTTCTTC.

The chain recombines TRBV12-5 with TRBJ1-1; 8 nucleotides align to TRBD1. Germline CDR1 LGHNT, CDR2 FRNRAP. With V trimmed by 6 bases and J by 4 bases, 10 bases remained unmatched. This CDR3 spans 15 amino acids. CDR3 DNA sequence: TGTGCTAGTGGACCCACAGGGGGGATGATCACTGAAGCTTTCTTT. It yields the protein CASGPTGGMITEAFF.

The chain is built from TRBV7-2 and TRBJ2-1; 10 bases match TRBD2. J lost 4 bases, V lost 1 base, and 1 base had no gene match. Germline V CDR1 and CDR2: SGHTA, FQGNSA. The CDR3 extends over 15 amino acids. The CDR3 loop reads CASSLGSGGYNEQFF. The DNA for the CDR3 is TGTGCCAGCAGCTTAGGTAGCGGGGGGTACAATGAGCAGTTCTTC.

This chain links TRBV5-1 with TRBJ2-5, with 9 bases matching TRBD2. Germline V gene lookup returns CDR1 SGHRS and CDR2 YFSETQ. J gave up 1 base and V 0 bases, and 4 bases lay outside the gene matches. This CDR3 comprises 16 residues. CDR3 loop: CASSLAGSGGQETQYF. In nucleotides, the CDR3 is TGCGCCAGCAGCTTGGCAGGTAGCGGGGGCCAAGAGACCCAGTACTTC.

This chain links TRBV7-9 with TRBJ2-1; 7 nucleotides align to TRBD1. The CDR3 is made up of 14 amino acids. In germline, CDR1 is SEHNR, CDR2 FQNEAQ (reference sequence). The trim removed 6 bases at V and 7 bases at J, leaving 9 bases unmatched. The CDR3 DNA follows: TGTGCCAGCAGTCCGGGACAGAGAATTAATGAGCAGTTCTTC. It translates to CASSPGQRINEQFF. Combining the CDR3 with reference TRBV7-9 and TRBJ2-1 gives the whole variable domain DTGVSQNPRHKITKRGQNVTFRCDPISEHNRLYWYRQTLGQGPEFLTYFQNEAQLEKSRLLSDRFSAERPKGSFSTLEIQRTEQGDSAMYLCASSPGQRINEQFFGPGTRLTVL.

This rearrangement joins TRBV5-1 to TRBJ1-4; weak D call: TRBD1 (5 bases). Germline loops: CDR1 SGHRS, CDR2 YFSETQ. This CDR3 is built from 15 residues. Trimming removed 5 bases at V and 2 bases at J, with 13 bases between. Written as DNA, the CDR3 is TGCGCCAGCAGTAGGACACTCTCGACTAATGAAAAACTGTTTTTT. Translated, it gives CASSRTLSTNEKLFF.

This sequence joins TRBV28 and TRBJ2-1; 11 bases are shared with TRBD2. CDR1 and CDR2 from the germline V gene are MDHEN and SYDVKM. V trimming: 5 bases; J trimming: 3 bases; junction bases outside the gene matches: 9. This CDR3 contains 17 residues. CDR3 amino acids: CASSVPTGLADYNEQFF. The CDR3 DNA reads TGTGCCAGCAGTGTCCCGACGGGACTAGCGGACTACAATGAGCAGTTCTTC.

This chain connects TRBV18 to TRBJ1-4; D is undetermined. The CDR3 has 15 residues. Trimming removed 3 bases from V and 0 bases from J, with 8 bases in between. CDR1 is KGHSH, CDR2 LQKENI, per germline. CDR3: CASSPRTATNEKLFF. The CDR3 DNA is TGTGCCAGCTCACCCCGAACTGCAACTAATGAAAAACTGTTTTTT.

V and J are TRBV6-5 and TRBJ1-4; a weak D match, TRBD1 (6 bases). The CDR3 is 15 residues long. V dropped 7 bases and J dropped 4 bases, with 16 bases sitting between them. Germline V lookup: CDR1 MNHEY, CDR2 SVGAGI. The chain's CDR3 is CASKQNRDINEKLFF. The CDR3 DNA sequence: TGTGCCAGCAAACAAAACAGGGATATTAATGAAAAACTGTTTTTT.

The chain has TRBV6-2 or TRBV6-3 and TRBJ1-2; TRBD1 matches 9 bases. Trimming removed 5 bases from V and 5 bases from J; junction bases left unmatched: 6. Per the germline V gene, CDR1 is MNHEY and CDR2 is SVGEGT. The CDR3 covers 14 residues. The CDR3 sequence: CASSPDRGLYGYTF. CDR3 DNA sequence: TGTGCCAGCAGTCCGGACAGGGGATTATATGGCTACACCTTC.

The rearrangement links TRBV7-9 to TRBJ2-7; D gene uncertain. CDR1 SEHNR and CDR2 FQNEAQ come from the germline V gene (reference sequence). The CDR3 is made up of 14 amino acids. Trimming left V 0 bases short and J 2 bases short, with 8 bases between. CDR3 sequence: CASSLAERPYEQYF. The DNA for the CDR3 is TGTGCCAGCAGCTTAGCGGAGAGGCCCTACGAGCAGTACTTC.

This sequence joins TRBV9 and TRBJ2-5, with TRBD2 as a possible D gene (6 bases). Germline V gene lookup returns CDR1 SGDLS and CDR2 YYNGEE. V lost 4 bases and J lost 0, with 10 bases in between. The CDR3 runs to 14 residues. CDR3 DNA: TGTGCCAGCAGCCGGGACTTCTACCAAGAGACCCAGTACTTC. This sequence encodes CASSRDFYQETQYF.

The J gene is TRBJ2-7, the V gene TRBV6-5, with D maybe TRBD2 (6 bases). The CDR3 covers 12 residues. Looked up from germline, CDR1 is MNHEY and CDR2 is SVGAGI. V was shortened by 7 bases and J by 4 bases, with 11 bases between the two germline ends. The CDR3 loop is CASNGAGYEQYF. In DNA, the CDR3 is TGTGCCAGCAATGGCGCGGGGTACGAGCAGTACTTC.

This chain joins TRBV5-6 and TRBJ2-1, with 8 bases matching TRBD2. Germline CDR1 is SGHDT and CDR2 is YYEEEE. CDR3 length equals 15 residues. J lost 4 bases, V lost 0 bases, and 3 bases had no gene match. The CDR3 DNA follows: TGTGCCAGCAGCTTGGGCGGGGGGTCGTACAATGAGCAGTTCTTC. It codes for CASSLGGGSYNEQFF.

The V call is TRBV7-9, the J call TRBJ2-7; D is unclear. The CDR3 contains 12 residues. V dropped 3 bases and J dropped 4 bases, with 7 bases sitting between them. CDR1 and CDR2 from the germline V gene are SEHNR and FQNEAQ (reference sequence). Written as DNA, the CDR3 is TGTGCCAGCAGCTTCGAAACTTACGAGCAGTACTTC. Protein product: CASSFETYEQYF.

The chain couples TRBV19 to TRBJ1-4; the match to TRBD1 covers 10 bases. CDR1 LNHDA and CDR2 SQIVND come from the germline V gene (reference sequence). V shed 4 bases, J shed 6 bases, and the junction held 5 bases outside the gene matches. This CDR3 spans 15 amino acids. This chain's CDR3 is CASSSSGTGDEKLFF. CDR3 nucleotides: TGTGCCAGTAGTAGCTCCGGGACAGGGGATGAAAAACTGTTTTTT.

This sequence joins TRBV7-2 and TRBJ1-1, with D possibly being TRBD1 (5 bases). CDR1 is SGHTA and CDR2 is FQGNSA in the germline V gene. V was shortened by 5 bases and J by 1 base, with 17 bases between the two germline ends. The CDR3 covers 16 residues. CDR3 loop: CASSRAVGGGNTEAFF. The CDR3 nucleotides read TGTGCCAGCAGCCGCGCGGTGGGGGGAGGGAACACTGAAGCTTTCTTT.

The chain uses TRBV5-8 and TRBJ1-5, with a tentative D call TRBD1 (5 bases). Germline lookup yields CDR1 SGHTS and CDR2 YDEGEE. The CDR3 contains 15 residues. The V end lost 1 base, the J end lost 5 bases, and 13 bases lay between the germline ends. CDR3 sequence: CASSLYRGGDQPQHF. CDR3 in DNA: TGTGCCAGCAGCTTGTATAGGGGCGGCGATCAGCCCCAGCATTTT.

The gene calls are TRBV9 and TRBJ2-7, with 7 bases aligning to TRBD2. Trimming at V came to 4 bases and at J to 3 bases, leaving 10 bases not matched to a gene. CDR1 is SGDLS and CDR2 is YYNGEE in the germline V gene. The CDR3 sequence is 15 residues long. The CDR3 nucleotides are TGTGCCAGCAGCTTAGGGGCGGGAGATTACTACGAGCAGTACTTC. The encoded protein is CASSLGAGDYYEQYF.

The table lists this clone with a count of one. The V call is TRBV10-3, the J call TRBJ1-5, with 7 bases fitting TRBD1. The length of the CDR3 is 14 residues. Germline CDR1 is ENHRY and CDR2 is SYGVKD. V shed 5 bases, J shed 2 bases, and the junction held 3 bases outside the gene matches. The CDR3 coding sequence is TGTGCCATCAGTCCCGACAGGGGCAATCAGCCCCAGCATTTT. It is translated as CAISPDRGNQPQHF.

This clone was counted once. The rearrangement joins TRBV21-1 to TRBJ2-2; the table assigns TRBD2, which was not confirmed against the DNA. TRBV21-1 is annotated as a pseudogene. CDR3 length: 16 amino acids. The chain's CDR3 is CASSQKRDSTTGELFF. The CDR3 nucleotides read TGTGCCAGCAGCCAAAAAAGGGACTCGACCACCGGGGAGCTGTTTTTT.

This chain joins TRBV5-1 and TRBJ2-6; TRBD1 might be the D (6 bases). This CDR3 has 16 amino acids. Germline V gene sequence: CDR1 SGHRS, CDR2 YFSETQ. V lost 5 bases and J 0 bases, leaving 12 bases between the germline ends. The CDR3 nucleotides read TGCGCCAGCAGTTCAGGGGTTGCCTCTGGGGCCAACGTCCTGACTTTC. As protein: CASSSGVASGANVLTF.

This clone was observed a single time. The J gene is TRBJ1-3, the V gene TRBV6-5, with D unclear. Germline V gene lookup returns CDR1 MNHEY and CDR2 SVGAGI. The CDR3 is 15 amino acids. V lost 6 bases and J lost 0, with 12 bases in between. The CDR3 loop reads CASSVTGSSGNTIYF. Here the CDR3 DNA reads TGTGCCAGCAGCGTCACGGGTTCCTCTGGAAACACCATATATTTT.